This T cell receptor beta chain stems from a study of T cells after posttransplantation cyclophosphamide. In the case of this clone: As yet, its antigen is unknown.

Study results and limitations: Donor-recipient repertoire similarity was low at 1-2 months, rising over year one. TRB clonality was highly associated with recipient CMV seropositivity and reactivation. Blood and skin or GI T cell repertoires showed limited TRB overlap.

CDR3 length: 16 amino acids. Trimming removed 0 bases from V and 5 bases from J, with 16 bases in between. CDR1 and CDR2 (germline): SGHTA, FQGNSA. The table came from immunoSEQ multiplex PCR; TCRdb's copy has only in-frame clones and leaves some out. The profile shows roughly 32,000 clones, just over 90% of them singletons. Cells defined as naive were viable CD3+CD4+ or CD3+CD8+ and CCR7+CD45RA+CD45RO-CD95-CD27+CD28+. The related graft donor's blood sample was taken on the day of bone marrow donation. This TCR derives from an older woman in good health, CMV-negative, and a related stem cell transplant donor. The chain is built from TRBV7-2 and TRBJ1-1, with D maybe TRBD1 (6 bases). Material for sequencing was naive CD4+ T cells sorted from PBMCs. CDR3 nucleotides: TGTGCCAGCAGCTTAGCTCCGGACAGCCGGGGTACTGAAGCTTTCTTT. Translating gives CASSLAPDSRGTEAFF.